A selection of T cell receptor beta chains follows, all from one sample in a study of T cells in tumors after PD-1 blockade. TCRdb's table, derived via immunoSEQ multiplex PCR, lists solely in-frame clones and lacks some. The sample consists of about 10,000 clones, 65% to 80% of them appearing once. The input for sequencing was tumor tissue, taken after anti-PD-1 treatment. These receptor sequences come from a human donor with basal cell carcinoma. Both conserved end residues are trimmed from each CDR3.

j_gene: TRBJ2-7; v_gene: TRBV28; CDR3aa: ASTLPRTGTGAIEQY
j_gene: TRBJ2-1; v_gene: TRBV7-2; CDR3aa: ASSLARSTYNEQF
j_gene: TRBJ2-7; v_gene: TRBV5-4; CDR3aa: ASSPSRGGLYEQY
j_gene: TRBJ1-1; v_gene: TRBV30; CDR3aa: AWIPKMNTEAF
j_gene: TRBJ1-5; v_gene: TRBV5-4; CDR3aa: ASSDGVRPQH
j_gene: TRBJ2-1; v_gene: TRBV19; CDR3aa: ASTRRGAGSYNEQF
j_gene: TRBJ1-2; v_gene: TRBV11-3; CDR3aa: ASSRGTAGNYGYT
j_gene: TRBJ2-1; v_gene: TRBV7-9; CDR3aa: ASSSPWSPKVDEQF
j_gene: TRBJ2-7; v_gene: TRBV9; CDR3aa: ASSVGFGGGTYEQY
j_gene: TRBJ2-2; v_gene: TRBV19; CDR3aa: ASSILRTGNTGELF
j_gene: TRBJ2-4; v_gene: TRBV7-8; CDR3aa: ASSRDHATQY
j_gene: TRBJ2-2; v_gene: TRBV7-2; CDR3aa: ASRVAGGAGELF
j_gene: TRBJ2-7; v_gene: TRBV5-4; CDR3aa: ASSLARRQGGGEQY
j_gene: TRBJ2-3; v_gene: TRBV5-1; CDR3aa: ASSGKREVGDTQY
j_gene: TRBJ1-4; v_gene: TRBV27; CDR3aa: ASSLFWATTNEKLF
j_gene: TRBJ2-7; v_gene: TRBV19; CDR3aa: ASRGTGGSYEQY
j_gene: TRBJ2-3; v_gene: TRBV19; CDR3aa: ASCHRGLNTDTQY
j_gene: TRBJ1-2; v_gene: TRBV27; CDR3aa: ASTRKGGHGYT
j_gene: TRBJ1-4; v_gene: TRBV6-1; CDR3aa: ASSEAGGADEKLF
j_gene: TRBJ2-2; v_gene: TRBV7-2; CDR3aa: ASSLEPRTTGELF
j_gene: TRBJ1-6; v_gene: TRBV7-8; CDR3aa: ASSLLSNSPLH
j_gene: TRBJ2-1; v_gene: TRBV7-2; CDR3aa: ASSLASGNNEQF
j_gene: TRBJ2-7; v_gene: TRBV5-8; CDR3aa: ASSPDWMTYEQY
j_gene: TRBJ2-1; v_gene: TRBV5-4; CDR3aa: TSSLVGGSYNEQF
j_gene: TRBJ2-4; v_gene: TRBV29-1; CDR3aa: SVEESRHIQY
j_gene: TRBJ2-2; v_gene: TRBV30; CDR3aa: ACWNRGNTGELF
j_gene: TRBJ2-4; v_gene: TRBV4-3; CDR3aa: ASSPGAKNIQY
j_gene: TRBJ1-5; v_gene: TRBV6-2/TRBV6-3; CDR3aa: ASSYSAANHPNSNQPQH
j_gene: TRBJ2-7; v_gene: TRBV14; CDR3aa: ASSQGPQQEQY
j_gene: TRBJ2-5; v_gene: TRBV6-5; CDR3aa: ASSYSWGQTKETQY
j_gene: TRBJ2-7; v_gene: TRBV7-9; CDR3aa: ASSLGQGAYEQY